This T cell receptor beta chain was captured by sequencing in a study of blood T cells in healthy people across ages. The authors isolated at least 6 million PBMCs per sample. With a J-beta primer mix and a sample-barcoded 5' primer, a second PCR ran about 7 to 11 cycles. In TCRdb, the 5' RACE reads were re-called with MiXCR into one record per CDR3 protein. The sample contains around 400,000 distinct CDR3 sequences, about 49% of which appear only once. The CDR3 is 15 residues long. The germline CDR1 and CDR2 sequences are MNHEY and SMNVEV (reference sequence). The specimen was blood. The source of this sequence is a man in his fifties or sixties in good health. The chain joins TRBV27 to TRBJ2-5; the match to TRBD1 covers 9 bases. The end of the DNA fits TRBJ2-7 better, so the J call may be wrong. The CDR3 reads CASSLAGQGDHEQYF. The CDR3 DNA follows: TGTGCCAGCAGTCTGGCGGGACAGGGTGACCACGAGCAGTACTTC.